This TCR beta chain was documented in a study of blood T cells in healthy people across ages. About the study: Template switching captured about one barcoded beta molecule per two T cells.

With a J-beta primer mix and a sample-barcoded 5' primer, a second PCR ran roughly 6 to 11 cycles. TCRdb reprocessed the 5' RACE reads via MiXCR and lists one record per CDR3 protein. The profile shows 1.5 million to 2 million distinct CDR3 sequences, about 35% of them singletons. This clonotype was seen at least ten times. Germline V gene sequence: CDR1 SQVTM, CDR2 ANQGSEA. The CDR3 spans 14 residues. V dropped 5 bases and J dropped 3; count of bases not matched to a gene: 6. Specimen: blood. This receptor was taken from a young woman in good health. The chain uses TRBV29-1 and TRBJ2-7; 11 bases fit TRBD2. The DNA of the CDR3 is TGCAGCGTTCCCGGGACTAGCGGCTTCTACGAGCAGTACTTC. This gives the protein CSVPGTSGFYEQYF.